This T cell receptor (beta chain) came from a study of response to subunit inactivated influenza vaccine. This clonotype appeared a few times. The antigen is not known. A single record per CDR3 protein comes from TCRdb applying MiXCR to the RT-PCR reads. The table has hundreds of thousands of distinct CDR3 sequences, approximately 15% seen once; the top ten hold 3%. CDR3 length: 16 amino acids. CDR1 and CDR2 from the germline V gene are KGHDR and SFDVKD. The J segment lost 1 base and the V segment lost 4 bases, leaving 5 bases of the junction unmatched. Study-level points and caveats: It was suggested by the authors that few new T cells are recruited by each seasonal influenza vaccination.

This material consisted of CD4+ T cells sorted from PBMCs, taken roughly 24 months after vaccination. This chain uses TRBV24-1 with TRBJ2-1; 8 bases match TRBD2. The TCR originated in a man aged 50 to 75 who received an inactivated influenza vaccine. For the CDR3, the DNA is TGTGCCACCAGTGACCACACTAGCGGATCCTACAATGAGCAGTTCTTC. As protein: CATSDHTSGSYNEQFF.